A single sample is the source of the 4 T cell receptor beta chains below, sequenced in a study of monozygotic twins with inflammatory bowel disease. For each CDR3 protein, TCRdb gives one entry from its re-call of the 5' RACE reads, without DNA. Recorded for this sample: about 420,000 distinct CDR3 sequences. Sequenced: blood. These receptors were taken from a human donor with ulcerative colitis or Crohn's disease, or a healthy co-twin of an affected twin (not recorded which).

The CDR3 is CASSAGRANYGYTF. The chain employs TRBV7-9 and TRBJ1-2. Germline CDR1 reads SEHNR; CDR2 reads FQNEAQ (reference sequence). The CDR3 contains 14 residues. Together with reference TRBV7-9 and TRBJ1-2, the CDR3 gives the full variable domain: DTGVSQNPRHKITKRGQNVTFRCDPISEHNRLYWYRQTLGQGPEFLTYFQNEAQLEKSRLLSDRFSAERPKGSFSTLEIQRTEQGDSAMYLCASSAGRANYGYTFGSGTRLTVV.

V is TRBV20-1 and J is TRBJ2-2. CDR1 and CDR2 from the germline V gene are DFQATT and SNEGSKA (reference sequence). The CDR3 spans 16 residues. CDR3 residues: CSASKTLGANTGELFF.

The rearrangement uses TRBV14 and TRBJ2-5; without DNA, the TCRdb call of TRBD2 cannot be checked. Germline CDR1 and CDR2: SGHDN and FVKESK. The CDR3 has 16 residues. CDR3 amino acids: CASSQGGRGWQETQYF. Variable domain in full (rest from reference TRBV14 and TRBJ2-5): EAGVTQFPSHSVIEKGQTVTLRCDPISGHDNLYWYRRVMGKEIKFLLHFVKESKQDESGMPNNRFLAERTGGTYSTLKVQPAELEDSGVYFCASSQGGRGWQETQYFGPGTRLLVL.

V is TRBV30 and J is TRBJ2-5; the TCRdb call, TRBD2, lacks DNA for checking. Germline V gene sequence: CDR1 GTSNPN, CDR2 SVGIG (reference sequence). The CDR3 contains 14 residues. CDR3 residues: CASARGGGQETQYF.